This entry lists 5 T cell receptor beta chains sequenced from one sample in a study of shared clonotypes between healthy human individuals. Naive CD8 isolation took CD45RO-negative cells positively selected for CCR7 and excluded terminally differentiated effector memory CD45RA+ cells. Clones were sequenced by immunoSEQ multiplex PCR, and TCRdb holds only the in-frame ones, with some missing. The table records under 1 million clones, 85% to 95% of them present only once. The specimen was naive CD8+ T cells sorted from blood. The receptors originated from a man aged 30 to 39 in good health.

V usage is TRBV4-1 and J usage is TRBJ2-3, with 7 bases matching TRBD1. V lost 1 base and J lost 10; bases outside the gene matches: 11. CDR1 MGHRA and CDR2 YSYEKL come from the germline V gene. The CDR3 has 15 amino acids. This CDR3 is CASSQVHSWDRPQYF. In DNA form, the CDR3 reads TGCGCCAGCAGCCAAGTCCACTCTTGGGACAGACCGCAGTATTTT.

The gene calls are TRBV10-1 and TRBJ2-1; D not resolved. This CDR3 is 15 amino acids long. The germline V gene has CDR1 WNHNN and CDR2 SYGVQD (reference sequence). V was trimmed by 3 bases and J by 1 base, leaving 10 bases between them. The CDR3 sequence is CASSERRVSYNEQFF. In DNA form, the CDR3 reads TGCGCCAGCAGTGAACGACGGGTGTCCTACAATGAGCAGTTCTTC.

V usage is TRBV9 and J usage is TRBJ2-2, with no clear D. Trimming left V 1 base short and J 2 bases short, with 6 bases between. Germline CDR1 SGDLS, CDR2 YYNGEE. The CDR3 runs 14 residues. The CDR3 DNA follows: TGTGCCAGCAGCGTATCAGATAACACCGGGGAGCTGTTTTTT. Its protein product is CASSVSDNTGELFF.

This clone was seen only once. V gene TRBV6-6 combines with J gene TRBJ2-7; D ambiguous. Per germline, CDR1 MNHNY and CDR2 SVGAGI (reference sequence). Trimming removed 2 bases at V and 2 bases at J, with 10 bases between. The CDR3 contains 14 residues. The CDR3 sequence is CASSYDGKPYEQYF. The CDR3 nucleotides are TGTGCCAGCAGTTACGATGGGAAACCCTACGAGCAGTACTTC.

V is TRBV12-5 and J is TRBJ2-2; a possible D gene is TRBD2 (6 bases). Germline V gives CDR1 LGHNT, CDR2 FRNRAP. V was trimmed by 1 base and J by 1 base, leaving 7 bases between them. The CDR3 sequence is 15 residues long. CDR3 in amino acids: CASGLGGKNTGELFF. CDR3 bases: TGTGCTAGTGGTTTGGGCGGGAAGAACACCGGGGAGCTGTTTTTT.